The sequence of this TCR beta chain was determined in a study of T-cell memory formation after mild COVID-19 (dated by TCRdb to the early 2020s). With respect to the entire study: TCR sequence clusters from the two donors were largely donor specific. Longitudinal TCRalpha and TCRbeta repertoire sequencing tracked T-cell clones expanding and contracting after mild COVID-19 in a couple of donors. Two young, previously healthy adult volunteers, one female and one male, were included in the cohort.

Reads for this sample came from an Illumina NovaSeq 6000. TCRalpha and TCRbeta cDNA libraries were built by 5'RACE with constant-segment primers, adding sample barcodes and unique molecular identifiers. RNA was extracted from every sample with Trizol reagent. Amplification of the libraries took two PCR steps, and the second step added a second sample barcode plus Illumina TruSeq adapters. Sequencing of the libraries was done on an Illumina NovaSeq, producing 2 x 150 bp paired-end reads. On the study's bioinformatics: Reads were demultiplexed and collapsed into UMI-guided consensus sequences with migec v1.2.7. Using mixcr v2.1.11, the UMI consensuses were aligned to TRA and TRB V and J templates and assembled into clonotypes. Clonotypes were classified as expanded or contracted when called significant by both edgeR and NoisET, with noise models trained on biological replicates. For edgeR calls, the thresholds were a false discovery rate-adjusted p below 0.01 and a log2 fold-change of 1. PCA with hierarchical clustering of max-normalized trajectories of the 1000 most abundant clonotypes was used as exploratory dynamics analysis. Separately sequenced CD4+ and CD8+ repertoires were used to assign the CD4 or CD8 phenotype of responding clones. TCRdb trimmed public reads at Q25 via fastp, called clones via MiXCR and kept in-frame beta chains. Rows with one shared CDR3 protein collapse into an entry with the most common genes and DNA. TCRdb, not the authors, supplied the V and J calls. The sample contains about 290,000 distinct CDR3 sequences, about 20% of them found a single time. The leading ten clones occupy approximately 22% of the sample.

Ficoll-Paque density gradient centrifugation was the method used to isolate PBMCs. On this clonotype itself: No antigen is known for it. The record has no base qualities; no much larger clone is one base away.

The CDR3 has 13 amino acids, counting the end cysteine and valine. Only the CDR3 DNA stays, 39 bases, in frame from base 1. V and J lose 4 bases and 6 bases, and a span of 13 bases separates them. As encoded in the germline V gene (reference sequence), CDR1 is LGHDT while CDR2 is YNNKEL. The research as a whole found: SARS-CoV-2 specificity of the second-wave clones peaking on day 37 was not confirmed. Contracting CD4+ clones were found mainly in CM and EM memory subsets, while CD8+ clones were enriched in EMRA. Some responding clones were found in pre-infection memory, which suggests that pre-existing cross-reactive memory T cells took part in the SARS-CoV-2 response. The study included only two mild cases, and larger cohorts that include severe cases with pre-infection samples were judged to be necessary. Balanced CD4/CD8 phenotypes were observed for clones contracting from day 15 to 85, whereas a bias towards CD4+ was observed for a second wave of clones expanding from day 15 to 37.

The TCR originated in a man aged 18 to 29 who had mild COVID-19 (a few samples of this study predate the infection). The sample titles of this study are shuffled in the database, so cell type and time point are left out; the donor was told from shared clones. The chain couples TRBV3-1 to TRBJ2-7; no D gene call is confident. Sequenced: PBMCs or a T cell subset sorted from them (not recorded which). The DNA sequence is as follows: TGTGCCAGCAGCCTAACTCATTTGGGCGAGCAGTACGTC. It specifies CASSLTHLGEQYV.